The 9 T cell receptor beta chains listed next were all sequenced from one sample in a study of blood T cell repertoires in COVID-19. Clones were sequenced by immunoSEQ multiplex PCR, and TCRdb holds only the in-frame ones, with some missing. The sample yields over 110,000 clones, 80% to 90% seen once. The sequenced material came from PBMCs or T cells enriched from blood (not recorded which). These receptors originate from a man aged 55 to 69 who had recovered from COVID-19.

The chain employs TRBV27 and TRBJ2-2; perhaps TRBD1 as D (8 bases). Germline V gene sequence: CDR1 MNHEY, CDR2 SMNVEV (reference sequence). This CDR3 has 15 residues. V lost 8 bases to trimming and J lost 4 bases, with 17 bases between them. Here the CDR3 DNA reads TGTGCCAGCGGGACGGACAGGGAGGGCACCGGGGAGCTGTTTTTT. It is translated as CASGTDREGTGELFF.

This chain connects TRBV10-3 to TRBJ2-7, with 14 bases that match TRBD2. The germline V gene has CDR1 ENHRY and CDR2 SYGVKD. CDR3 length: 17 residues. Trimming cost V 6 bases and J 5 bases; bases outside gene matches: 12. This CDR3 reads CAIRGTSGGLGGHEQYF. CDR3 sequence (DNA): TGTGCCATCAGGGGGACTAGCGGGGGCCTCGGGGGTCACGAGCAGTACTTC.

This clone was detected a few times. The chain combines TRBV7-3 with TRBJ2-1; D is ambiguous. V was shortened by 5 bases and J by 5 bases, with 4 bases between the two germline ends. Looked up from germline, CDR1 is SGHTA and CDR2 is FQGTGA. The CDR3 extends over 11 amino acids. DNA for the CDR3: TGTGCCAGCAGCACTAACAATGAGCAGTTCTTC. The encoded protein is CASSTNNEQFF.

The chain uses TRBV30 and TRBJ2-6; D might be TRBD1 (6 bases). CDR1 is GTSNPN, CDR2 SVGIG, per germline (reference sequence). V lost 5 bases, J lost 1 base, and 12 bases lay in between. CDR3 size: 15 residues. The CDR3 DNA follows: TGTGCCTGGGTCAGGGGCCAATCTGGGGCCAACGTCCTGACTTTC. Translated: CAWVRGQSGANVLTF.

The J gene is TRBJ2-3, the V gene TRBV6-6, with 8 bases lining up with TRBD2. J was trimmed by 0 bases and V by 6 bases; bases with no gene match: 5. CDR3 length equals 15 residues. Germline loops: CDR1 MNHNY, CDR2 SVGAGI (reference sequence). The CDR3: CASRTTSGSTDTQYF. The CDR3 nucleotides are TGTGCCAGCAGAACTACTAGCGGAAGCACAGATACGCAGTATTTT.

Only one count was recorded for this clone. V usage is TRBV5-6 and J usage is TRBJ2-7; TRBD2 matches at 9 bases. V trimming: 1 base; J trimming: 7 bases; junction bases outside the gene matches: 6. Germline V gene lookup returns CDR1 SGHDT and CDR2 YYEEEE. The CDR3 sequence is 14 residues long. CDR3 DNA sequence: TGTGCCAGCAGCTTGCGCCTAGCGGGGTTAGAGCAGTACTTC. Translation gives CASSLRLAGLEQYF. Using reference TRBV5-6 and TRBJ2-7 for the parts outside the CDR3, the full variable domain is DAGVTQSPTHLIKTRGQQVTLRCSPKSGHDTVSWYQQALGQGPQFIFQYYEEEERQRGNFPDRFSGHQFPNYSSELNVNALLLGDSALYLCASSLRLAGLEQYFGPGTRLTVT.

This chain links TRBV6-1 with TRBJ1-5; D is possibly TRBD1 (6 bases). The CDR3 is made up of 14 amino acids. Germline CDR1 and CDR2: MNHNS and SASEGT. V lost 2 bases and J 8 bases, leaving 13 bases between the germline ends. CDR3 sequence reads: CASSENFRGEPQHF. As DNA, the CDR3 is TGTGCCAGCAGTGAAAATTTCAGGGGTGAGCCCCAGCATTTT.

The V and J genes are TRBV7-8 and TRBJ1-6; no clear D gene. Germline CDR1 reads SGHVS; CDR2 reads FQNEAQ. Trimming took 6 bases from V and 3 from J, leaving 24 bases between them. The CDR3 extends over 19 amino acids. CDR3 bases: TGTGCCAGCAGTCTCCTGGAGCAGTCAGCGGGCCACTATAATTCACCCCTCCACTTT. Translation: CASSLLEQSAGHYNSPLHF.

This sequence joins TRBV29-1 and TRBJ1-1; weak D call: TRBD1 (5 bases). Per the germline V gene, CDR1 is SQVTM and CDR2 is ANQGSEA. Trimming removed 7 bases from V and 1 base from J, with 13 bases in between. The CDR3 spans 13 residues. The CDR3 loop reads CSAKDRQNTEAFF. The CDR3 coding sequence is TGCAGCGCCAAAGACAGACAGAACACTGAAGCTTTCTTT.